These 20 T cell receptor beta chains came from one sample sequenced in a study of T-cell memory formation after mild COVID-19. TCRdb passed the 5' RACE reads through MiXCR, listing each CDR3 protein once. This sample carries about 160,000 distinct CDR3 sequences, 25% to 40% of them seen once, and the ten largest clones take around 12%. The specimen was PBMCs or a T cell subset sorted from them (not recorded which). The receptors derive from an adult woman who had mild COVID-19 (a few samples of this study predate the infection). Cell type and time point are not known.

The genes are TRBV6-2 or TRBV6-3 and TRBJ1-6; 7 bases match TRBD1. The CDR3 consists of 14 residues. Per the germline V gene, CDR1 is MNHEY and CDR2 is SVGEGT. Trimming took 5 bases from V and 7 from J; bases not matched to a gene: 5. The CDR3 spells CASSTGTENSPLHF. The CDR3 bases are TGTGCCAGCAGTACCGGGACAGAGAATTCACCCCTCCACTTT.

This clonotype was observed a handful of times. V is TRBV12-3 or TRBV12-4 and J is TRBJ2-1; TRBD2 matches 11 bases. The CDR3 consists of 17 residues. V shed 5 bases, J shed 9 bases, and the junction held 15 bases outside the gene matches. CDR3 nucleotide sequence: TGTGCCAGCAGTGGGGGCCCATTAGCGGGGGGGCCTAGTGAGCAGTTCTTC. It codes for CASSGGPLAGGPSEQFF.

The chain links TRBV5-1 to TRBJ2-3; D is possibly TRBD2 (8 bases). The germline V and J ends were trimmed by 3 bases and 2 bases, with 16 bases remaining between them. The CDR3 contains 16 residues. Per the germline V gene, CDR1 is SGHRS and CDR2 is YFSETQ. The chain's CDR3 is CASSSGGGLTTDTQYF. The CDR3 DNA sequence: TGCGCCAGCAGCTCGGGAGGGGGCCTCACCACAGATACGCAGTATTTT.

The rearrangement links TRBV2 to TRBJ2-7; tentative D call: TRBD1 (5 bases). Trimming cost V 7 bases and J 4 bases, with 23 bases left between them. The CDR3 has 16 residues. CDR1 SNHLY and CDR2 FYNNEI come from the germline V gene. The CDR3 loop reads CASTKEAGKMDYEQYF. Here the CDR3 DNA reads TGTGCCAGCACCAAAGAGGCAGGGAAGATGGATTACGAGCAGTACTTC.

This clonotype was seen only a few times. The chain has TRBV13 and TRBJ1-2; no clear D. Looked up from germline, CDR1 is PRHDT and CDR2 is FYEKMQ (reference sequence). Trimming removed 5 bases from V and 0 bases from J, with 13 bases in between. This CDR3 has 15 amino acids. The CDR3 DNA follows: TGTGCCAGCAGCATTGCGGGAACGGCTAACTATGGCTACACCTTC. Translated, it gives CASSIAGTANYGYTF.

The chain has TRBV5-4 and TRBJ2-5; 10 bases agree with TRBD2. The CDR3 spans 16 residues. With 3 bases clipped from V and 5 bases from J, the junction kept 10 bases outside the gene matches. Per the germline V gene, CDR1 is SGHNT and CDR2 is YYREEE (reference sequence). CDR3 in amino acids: CASSWRRLAGVETQYF. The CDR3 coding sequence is TGTGCCAGCAGCTGGAGGCGGCTAGCGGGGGTGGAGACCCAGTACTTC.

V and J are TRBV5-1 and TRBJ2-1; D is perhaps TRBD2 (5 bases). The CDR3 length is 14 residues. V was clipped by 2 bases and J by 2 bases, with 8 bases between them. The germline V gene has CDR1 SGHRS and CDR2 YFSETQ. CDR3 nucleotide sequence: TGCGCCAGCAGCTTCGGGGAGCCCTACAATGAGCAGTTCTTC. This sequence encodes CASSFGEPYNEQFF. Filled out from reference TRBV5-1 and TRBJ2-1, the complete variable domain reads KAGVTQTPRYLIKTRGQQVTLSCSPISGHRSVSWYQQTPGQGLQFLFEYFSETQRNKGNFPGRFSGRQFSNSRSEMNVSTLELGDSALYLCASSFGEPYNEQFFGPGTRLTVL.

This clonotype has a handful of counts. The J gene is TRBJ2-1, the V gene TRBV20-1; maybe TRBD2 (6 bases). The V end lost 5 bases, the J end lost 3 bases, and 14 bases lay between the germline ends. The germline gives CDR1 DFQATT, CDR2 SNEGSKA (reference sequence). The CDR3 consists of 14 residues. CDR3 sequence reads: CSASRDSYYNEQFF. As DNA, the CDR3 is TGCAGTGCTTCCCGGGACTCCTACTACAATGAGCAGTTCTTC.

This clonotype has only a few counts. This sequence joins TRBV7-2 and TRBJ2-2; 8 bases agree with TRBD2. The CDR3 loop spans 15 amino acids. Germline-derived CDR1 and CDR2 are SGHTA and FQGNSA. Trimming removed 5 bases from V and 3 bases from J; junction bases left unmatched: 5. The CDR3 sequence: CASSRIAGYTGELFF. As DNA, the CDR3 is TGTGCCAGCAGCAGGATAGCGGGGTACACCGGGGAGCTGTTTTTT.

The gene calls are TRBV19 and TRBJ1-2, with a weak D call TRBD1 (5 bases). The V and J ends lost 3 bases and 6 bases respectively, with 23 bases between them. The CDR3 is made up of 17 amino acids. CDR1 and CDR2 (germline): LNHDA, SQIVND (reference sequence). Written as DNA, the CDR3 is TGTGCCAGTAGTATCCACCTTGGGGGTCCCGAAGCGGATGGCTACACCTTC. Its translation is CASSIHLGGPEADGYTF.

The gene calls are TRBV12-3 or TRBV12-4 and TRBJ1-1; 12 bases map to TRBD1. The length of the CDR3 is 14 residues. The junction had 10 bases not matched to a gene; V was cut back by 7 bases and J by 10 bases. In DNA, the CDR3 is TGTGCCAGCAAACCGGGACAGGGGGCCCTAGGAGCTTTCTTT. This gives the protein CASKPGQGALGAFF.

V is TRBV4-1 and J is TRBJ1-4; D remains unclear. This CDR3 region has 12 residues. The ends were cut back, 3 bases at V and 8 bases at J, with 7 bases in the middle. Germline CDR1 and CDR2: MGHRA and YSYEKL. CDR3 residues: CASSHDEEKLFF. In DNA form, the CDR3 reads TGCGCCAGCAGCCACGATGAGGAAAAACTGTTTTTT.

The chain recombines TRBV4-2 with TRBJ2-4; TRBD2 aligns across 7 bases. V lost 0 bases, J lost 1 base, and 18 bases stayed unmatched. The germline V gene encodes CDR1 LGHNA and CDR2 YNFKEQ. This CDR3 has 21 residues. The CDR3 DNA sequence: TGTGCCAGCAGCCAAGATCGTCCCCTGGGGCAGGGAGGGGTGGCCAAAAACATTCAGTACTTC. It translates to CASSQDRPLGQGGVAKNIQYF.

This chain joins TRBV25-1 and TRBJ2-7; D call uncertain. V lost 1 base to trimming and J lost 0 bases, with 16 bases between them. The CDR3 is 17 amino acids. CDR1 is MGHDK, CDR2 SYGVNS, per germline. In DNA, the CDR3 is TGTGCCAGCAGTGAATTAATGAGAGTCACGAGCTCCTACGAGCAGTACTTC. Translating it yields CASSELMRVTSSYEQYF.

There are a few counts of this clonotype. CDR3 loop: CASSPRPGITREPQYF. The CDR3 DNA reads TGCGCCAGCAGCCCTCGACCGGGTATAACACGGGAGCCCCAGTACTTC. The chain uses TRBV5-1 and TRBJ2-5, with a tentative D call TRBD2 (6 bases). The CDR3 runs 16 residues. Germline-derived CDR1 and CDR2 are SGHRS and YFSETQ. Trimming took off 4 bases at V and 9 bases at J, with 25 bases between the two ends.

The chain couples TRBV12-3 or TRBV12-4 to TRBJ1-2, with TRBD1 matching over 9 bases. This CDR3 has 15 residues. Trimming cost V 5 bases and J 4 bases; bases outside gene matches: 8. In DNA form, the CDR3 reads TGTGCCAGCAGTCTTACAGGGGGCAGGGGCTATGGCTACACCTTC. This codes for CASSLTGGRGYGYTF.

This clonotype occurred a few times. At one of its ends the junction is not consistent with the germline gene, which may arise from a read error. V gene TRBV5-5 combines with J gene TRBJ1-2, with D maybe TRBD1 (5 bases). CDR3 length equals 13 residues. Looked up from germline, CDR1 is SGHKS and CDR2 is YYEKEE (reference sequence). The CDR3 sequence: CASSLRQPRYLRF. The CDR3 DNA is TGTGCCAGCAGCTTGAGACAGCCTCGCTACCTCCGCTTC.

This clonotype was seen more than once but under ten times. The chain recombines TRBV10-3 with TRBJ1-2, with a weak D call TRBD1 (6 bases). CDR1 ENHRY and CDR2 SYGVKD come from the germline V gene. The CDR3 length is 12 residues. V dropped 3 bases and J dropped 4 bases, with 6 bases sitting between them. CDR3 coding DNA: TGTGCCATCAGTGAAGGGGGCTATGGCTACACCTTC. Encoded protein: CAISEGGYGYTF.

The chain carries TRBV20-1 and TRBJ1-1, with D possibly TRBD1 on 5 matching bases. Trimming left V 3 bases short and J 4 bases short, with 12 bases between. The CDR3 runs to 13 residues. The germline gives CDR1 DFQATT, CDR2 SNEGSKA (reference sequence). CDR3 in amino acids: CSASLQVGTEAFF. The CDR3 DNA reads TGCAGTGCTAGTCTACAGGTGGGCACTGAAGCTTTCTTT.

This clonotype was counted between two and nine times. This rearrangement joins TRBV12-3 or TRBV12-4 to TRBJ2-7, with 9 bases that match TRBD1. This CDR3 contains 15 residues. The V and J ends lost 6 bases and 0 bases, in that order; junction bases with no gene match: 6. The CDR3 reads CASREGQGSSYEQYF. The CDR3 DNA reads TGTGCCAGCAGGGAGGGACAGGGAAGCTCCTACGAGCAGTACTTC.